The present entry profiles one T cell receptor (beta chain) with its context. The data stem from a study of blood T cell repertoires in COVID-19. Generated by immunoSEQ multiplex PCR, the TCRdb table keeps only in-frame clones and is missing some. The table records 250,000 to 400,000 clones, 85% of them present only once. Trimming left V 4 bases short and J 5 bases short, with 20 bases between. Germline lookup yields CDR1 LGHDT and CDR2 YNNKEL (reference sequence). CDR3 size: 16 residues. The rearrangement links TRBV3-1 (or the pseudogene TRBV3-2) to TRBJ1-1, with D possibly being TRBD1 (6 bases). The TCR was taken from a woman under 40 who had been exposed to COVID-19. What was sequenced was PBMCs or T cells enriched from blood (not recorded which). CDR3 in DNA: TGTGCCAGCAGCCCCCTGACAGGCCCCAAAGGGACTGAAGCTTTCTTT. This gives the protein CASSPLTGPKGTEAFF.